The next 14 T cell receptor beta chains were all read from a single sample in a study of Tregs in tolerant kidney transplant recipients. TCRdb's table, derived via immunoSEQ multiplex PCR, lists solely in-frame clones and lacks some. The sample has about 48,000 clones. The sequencing used CD4+ T cells from blood, collected before the transplant. Every receptor here comes from a human donor who received a combined kidney and bone marrow transplant.

In regard to this clone: The sequenced fragment ends 3 residues before the CDR3 boundary, so the rest is inferred from the germline J gene. The V gene is TRBV30, the J gene TRBJ1-5; maybe TRBD1 (6 bases). V lost 1 base and J lost 2, with 6 bases in between. The CDR3 loop spans 13 amino acids. Per the germline V gene, CDR1 is GTSNPN and CDR2 is SVGIG (reference sequence). CDR3 residues: CAWSGQGNQPQHF. The sequenced part of the CDR3 DNA is TGTGCCTGGAGTGGACAGGGCAATCAGCCC.

With respect to this clone: The observed sequence ends 3 residues before the CDR3 terminus, with the missing tail filled in from the germline J gene. This rearrangement joins TRBV7-3 to TRBJ2-1, with 10 bases fitting TRBD2. The V segment lost 3 bases and the J segment 1 base; nucleotides outside the gene matches: 0. The CDR3 has 15 residues. Per germline, CDR1 SGHTA and CDR2 FQGTGA. The part of the CDR3 DNA that was read is TGTGCCAGCAGCTTTAGCGGGAGGTCCTACAATGAG. It yields the protein CASSFSGRSYNE. The CDR3 reads in full as CASSFSGRSYNEQFF.

As to this clone: The read gets to within 3 residues of the CDR3 end, and the germline J gene fills in the rest. V is TRBV29-1 and J is TRBJ2-1, with D maybe TRBD2 (7 bases). The V and J ends lost 3 bases and 5 bases respectively, with 14 bases between them. Germline V lookup: CDR1 SQVTM, CDR2 ANQGSEA. The CDR3 contains 14 residues. The chain's CDR3 is CSVDQWGGDNEQFF. The sequenced CDR3 bases are TGCAGCGTTGACCAGTGGGGGGGCGACAATGAG.

Concerning this clone itself: The CDR3 goes on 3 residues after the read ends, and that part is filled in from the germline J gene. The chain links TRBV18 to TRBJ1-2; a possible D gene is TRBD1 (6 bases). Germline assignment: CDR1 KGHSH and CDR2 LQKENI. V shed 3 bases and J shed 2 bases, with 16 bases lying between them. This CDR3 is built from 16 residues. The CDR3 bases that were read are TGTGCCAGCTCACCGTACTGGACAGAAGGGAACTATGGC. Translation gives CASSPYWTEGNYG. The whole CDR3 sequence reads CASSPYWTEGNYGYTF.

Details on this clone: With the read ending 3 residues before the CDR3 end, the germline J gene is used to fill in that end. The chain has TRBV6-2 or TRBV6-3 and TRBJ2-2; TRBD1 agrees at 9 bases. J lost 1 base, V lost 6 bases, and 3 bases had no gene match. This CDR3 region has 15 residues. Looked up from germline, CDR1 is MNHEY and CDR2 is SVGEGT. CDR3 loop: CASSYRGQNTGELFF. CDR3 bases read: TGTGCCAGCAGCTACAGGGGGCAGAACACCGGGGAG.

For this clone: The read halts 3 residues ahead of the CDR3 end, with the missing end drawn from the germline J gene. The rearrangement links TRBV30 to TRBJ2-7, with 7 bases identical to TRBD2. Germline CDR1 GTSNPN, CDR2 SVGIG (reference sequence). The CDR3 runs to 14 residues. After removal of 6 bases from V and 2 bases from J, the junction contained 10 bases not matched to a gene. This CDR3 reads CACDRDYNTYEQYF. CDR3 DNA, as far as it was read: TGTGCCTGTGACCGGGACTATAATACCTACGAG.

On this clone itself: The read terminates 3 residues ahead of where the CDR3 ends, so the germline J gene completes it. J is TRBJ2-3 and V is TRBV19; 11 bases map to TRBD2. V shed 5 bases, J shed 5 bases, and the junction held 6 bases outside the gene matches. CDR1 and CDR2 from the germline V gene are LNHDA and SQIVND (reference sequence). CDR3 length: 15 residues. The sequenced CDR3 bases are TGTGCCAGTAGTTTTAGCGGGAGGGCCGGAGATACG. This translates into CASSFSGRAGDT. The full CDR3 is CASSFSGRAGDTQYF. The variable domain in full, completed from reference TRBV19 and TRBJ2-3, reads DGGITQSPKYLFRKEGQNVTLSCEQNLNHDAMYWYRQDPGQGLRLIYYSQIVNDFQKGDIAEGYSVSREKKESFPLTVTSAQKNPTAFYLCASSFSGRAGDTQYFGPGTRLTVL.

A note on this clone: Read sequence stops 3 residues before the CDR3 end, and the germline J gene provides the missing end. V is TRBV7-3 and J is TRBJ2-2; 7 nucleotides agree with TRBD2. V was pared by 11 bases and J by 1 base, with 4 bases of the junction left unmatched. This CDR3 region has 13 residues. CDR1 is SGHTA, CDR2 FQGTGA, per germline. The CDR3 spells CASREGNTGELFF. Partial CDR3 DNA: TGTGCCTCCAGGGAGGGGAACACCGGGGAG.

In regard to this clone: The read is 3 residues too short to cover the CDR3 end, so that end is filled in from the germline J gene. The chain employs TRBV7-6 and TRBJ2-2; D is ambiguous. The V end was cut by 1 base, the J end by 4 bases, with 13 bases between. Germline values: CDR1 SGHVS, CDR2 FNYEAQ. CDR3 length equals 16 residues. CDR3: CASSLGSGVITGELFF. Incomplete CDR3 DNA: TGTGCCAGCAGCTTAGGGTCGGGTGTTATCACCGGGGAG.

Details on this clone: The observed sequence ends 3 residues before the CDR3 terminus, with the missing tail filled in from the germline J gene. J is TRBJ2-3 and V is TRBV2; 8 positions agree with TRBD1. This CDR3 comprises 18 residues. The ends lost 3 bases at V and 3 bases at J; junction bases unmatched: 14. Germline V gives CDR1 SNHLY, CDR2 FYNNEI. CDR3 DNA, as far as it was read: TGTGCCAGCAGTGACGCACAGGGGGGTCTCTTAGGTACAGATACG. Its translation is CASSDAQGGLLGTDT. In full, the CDR3 reads CASSDAQGGLLGTDTQYF.

A note on this clone: The CDR3 goes on 3 residues after the read ends, and that part is filled in from the germline J gene. The chain links TRBV18 to TRBJ2-7, with 7 bases matching TRBD1. In germline, CDR1 is KGHSH, CDR2 LQKENI. This CDR3 comprises 13 residues. V shed 5 bases, J shed 3 bases, and the junction held 4 bases outside the gene matches. This chain's CDR3 is CASSEDRNYEQYF. The part of the CDR3 DNA that was read is TGTGCCAGCTCAGAGGACAGGAACTACGAG.

Comment on this clone: The read falls 3 residues short of the CDR3 end, and the missing part is taken from the germline J gene. The rearrangement uses TRBV6-2 or TRBV6-3 and TRBJ2-1; 9 bases align to TRBD2. CDR3 length equals 16 residues. V lost 6 bases and J lost 1; bases outside the gene matches: 7. Germline V gives CDR1 MNHEY, CDR2 SVGEGT. The CDR3 region is CASRTGLANSYNEQFF. CDR3 DNA (partial): TGTGCCAGCAGGACCGGACTAGCGAATTCCTACAATGAG.

CDR3 amino acids: CASSFISGTDTQYF. The covered CDR3 bases are TGTGCCAGCAGCTTCATCAGCGGAACAGATACG. The rearrangement links TRBV7-2 to TRBJ2-3, with D tentatively TRBD2 (5 bases). Sequencing ends 3 residues short of the CDR3 end; the germline J gene provides the rest. This CDR3 has 14 residues. Germline V gene sequence: CDR1 SGHTA, CDR2 FQGNSA. Deletions cut 3 bases from V and 3 bases from J, with 10 bases between.

Details on this clone: The sequenced fragment ends 3 residues before the CDR3 boundary, so the rest is inferred from the germline J gene. The chain combines TRBV20-1 with TRBJ1-1; weak D call: TRBD1 (6 bases). This CDR3 region has 15 residues. V was trimmed by 0 bases and J by 0 bases, leaving 11 bases between them. The V gene's germline CDR1 is DFQATT and CDR2 SNEGSKA (reference sequence). The CDR3 sequence is CSARDQGRLNTEAFF. The CDR3 bases that were read are TGCAGTGCTAGAGACCAGGGGAGGTTGAACACTGAA.